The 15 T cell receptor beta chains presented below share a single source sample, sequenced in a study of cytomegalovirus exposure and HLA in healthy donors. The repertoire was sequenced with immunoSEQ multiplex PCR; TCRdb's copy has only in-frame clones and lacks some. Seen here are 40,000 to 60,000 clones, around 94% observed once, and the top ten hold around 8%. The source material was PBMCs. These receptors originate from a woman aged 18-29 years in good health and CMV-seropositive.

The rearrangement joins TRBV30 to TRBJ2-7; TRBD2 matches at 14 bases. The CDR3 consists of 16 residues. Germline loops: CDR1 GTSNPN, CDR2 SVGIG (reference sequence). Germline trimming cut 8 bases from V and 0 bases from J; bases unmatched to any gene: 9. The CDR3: CAGSGTSGSLSYEQYF. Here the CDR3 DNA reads TGTGCCGGATCCGGGACTAGCGGGAGTCTCTCCTACGAGCAGTACTTC.

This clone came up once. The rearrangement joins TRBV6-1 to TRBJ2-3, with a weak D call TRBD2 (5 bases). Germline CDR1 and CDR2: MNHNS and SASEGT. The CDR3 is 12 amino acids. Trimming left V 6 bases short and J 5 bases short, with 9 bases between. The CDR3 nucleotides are TGTGCCAGCAGGACGAGGGTAGATACGCAGTATTTT. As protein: CASRTRVDTQYF.

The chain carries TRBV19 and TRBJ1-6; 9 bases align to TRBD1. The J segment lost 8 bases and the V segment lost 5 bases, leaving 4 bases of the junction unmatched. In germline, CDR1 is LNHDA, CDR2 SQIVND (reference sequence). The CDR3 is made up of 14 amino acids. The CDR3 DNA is TGTGCCAGTAGTTACCGGGACAGGGATTCACCCCTCCACTTT. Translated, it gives CASSYRDRDSPLHF.

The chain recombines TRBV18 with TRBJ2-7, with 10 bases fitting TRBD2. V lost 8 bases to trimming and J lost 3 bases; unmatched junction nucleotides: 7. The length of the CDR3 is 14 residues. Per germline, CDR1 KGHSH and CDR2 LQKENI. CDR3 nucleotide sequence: TGTGCCAGCGCACAGTCTAGCGGGAGCTACGAGCAGTACTTC. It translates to CASAQSSGSYEQYF. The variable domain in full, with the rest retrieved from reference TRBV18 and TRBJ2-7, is NAGVMQNPRHLVRRRGQEARLRCSPMKGHSHVYWYRQLPEEGLKFMVYLQKENIIDESGMPKERFSAEFPKEGPSILRIQQVVRGDSAAYFCASAQSSGSYEQYFGPGTRLTVT.

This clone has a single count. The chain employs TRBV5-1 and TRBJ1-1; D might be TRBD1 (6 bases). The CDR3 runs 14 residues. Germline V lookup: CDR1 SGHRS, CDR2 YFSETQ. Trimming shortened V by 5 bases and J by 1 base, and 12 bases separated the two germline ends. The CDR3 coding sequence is TGCGCCAGCAGAAGGGAAGGGGGGAACACTGAAGCTTTCTTT. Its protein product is CASRREGGNTEAFF.

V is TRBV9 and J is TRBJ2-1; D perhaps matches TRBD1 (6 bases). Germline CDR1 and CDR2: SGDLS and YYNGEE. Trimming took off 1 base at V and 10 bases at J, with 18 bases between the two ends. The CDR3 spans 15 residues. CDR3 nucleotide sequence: TGTGCCAGCAGCGTACGACAGTTGGGACAAGAGGAGCAGTTCTTC. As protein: CASSVRQLGQEEQFF. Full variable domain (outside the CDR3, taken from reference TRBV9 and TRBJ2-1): DSGVTQTPKHLITATGQRVTLRCSPRSGDLSVYWYQQSLDQGLQFLIQYYNGEERAKGNILERFSAQQFPDLHSELNLSSLELGDSALYFCASSVRQLGQEEQFFGPGTRLTVL.

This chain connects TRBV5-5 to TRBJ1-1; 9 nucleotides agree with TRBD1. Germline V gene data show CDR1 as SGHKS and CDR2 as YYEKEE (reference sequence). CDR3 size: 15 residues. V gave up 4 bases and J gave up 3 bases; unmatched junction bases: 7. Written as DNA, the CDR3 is TGTGCCAGCAGCCCCCTACAGGGGGCGTACACTGAAGCTTTCTTT. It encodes CASSPLQGAYTEAFF.

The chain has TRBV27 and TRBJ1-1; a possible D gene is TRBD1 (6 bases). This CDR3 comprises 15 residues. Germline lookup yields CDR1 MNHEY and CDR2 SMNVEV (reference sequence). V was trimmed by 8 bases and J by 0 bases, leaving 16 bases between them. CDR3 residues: CASAPFGQLNTEAFF. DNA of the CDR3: TGTGCCAGCGCGCCCTTCGGACAGCTGAACACTGAAGCTTTCTTT.

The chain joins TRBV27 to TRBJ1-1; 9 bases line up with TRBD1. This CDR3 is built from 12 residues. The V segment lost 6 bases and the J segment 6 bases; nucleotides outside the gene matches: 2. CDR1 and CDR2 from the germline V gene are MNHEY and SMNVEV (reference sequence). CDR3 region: CASRQGASEAFF. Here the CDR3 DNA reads TGTGCCAGCAGACAGGGGGCCTCTGAAGCTTTCTTT.

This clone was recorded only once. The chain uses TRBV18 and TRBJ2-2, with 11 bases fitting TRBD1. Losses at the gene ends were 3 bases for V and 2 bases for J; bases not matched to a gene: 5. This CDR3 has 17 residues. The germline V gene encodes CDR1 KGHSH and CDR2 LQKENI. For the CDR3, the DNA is TGTGCCAGCTCACCGAGGACAGGGGGCGTCAACACCGGGGAGCTGTTTTTT. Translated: CASSPRTGGVNTGELFF.

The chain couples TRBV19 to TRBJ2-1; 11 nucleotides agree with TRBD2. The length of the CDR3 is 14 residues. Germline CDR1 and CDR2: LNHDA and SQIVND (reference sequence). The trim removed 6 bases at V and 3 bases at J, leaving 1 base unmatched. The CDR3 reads CASRTSGSYNEQFF. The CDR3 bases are TGTGCCAGTAGAACTAGCGGGAGCTACAATGAGCAGTTCTTC.

Here the CDR3 reads CSGRTGGNTGELFF. CDR3 sequence (DNA): TGCAGCGGGCGGACAGGGGGTAACACCGGGGAGCTGTTTTTT. The rearrangement joins TRBV29-1 to TRBJ2-2; the match to TRBD1 covers 10 bases. CDR1 is SQVTM and CDR2 is ANQGSEA in the germline V gene. After removal of 7 bases from V and 2 bases from J, the junction contained 4 bases not matched to a gene. The CDR3 loop spans 14 amino acids.

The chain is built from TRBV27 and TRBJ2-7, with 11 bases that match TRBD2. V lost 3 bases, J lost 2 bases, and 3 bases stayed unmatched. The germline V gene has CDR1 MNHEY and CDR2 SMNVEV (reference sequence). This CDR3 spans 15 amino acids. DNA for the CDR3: TGTGCCAGCAGTTTTCGACTAGCGGGGACCTACGAGCAGTACTTC. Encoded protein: CASSFRLAGTYEQYF.

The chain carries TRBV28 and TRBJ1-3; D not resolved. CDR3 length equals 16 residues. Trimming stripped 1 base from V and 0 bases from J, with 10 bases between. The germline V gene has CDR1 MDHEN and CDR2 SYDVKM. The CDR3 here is CASSLYRAGSGNTIYF. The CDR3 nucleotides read TGTGCCAGCAGTTTATATAGGGCGGGCTCTGGAAACACCATATATTTT.

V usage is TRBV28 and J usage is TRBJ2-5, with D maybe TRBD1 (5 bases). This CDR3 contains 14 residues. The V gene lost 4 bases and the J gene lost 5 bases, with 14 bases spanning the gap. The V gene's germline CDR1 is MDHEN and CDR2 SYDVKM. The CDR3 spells CASSWAGLRETQYF. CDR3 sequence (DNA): TGTGCCAGCAGTTGGGCAGGGTTACGGGAGACCCAGTACTTC.